Listed below are T cell receptor beta chains from one sample, sequenced in a study of blood T cells in healthy people across ages. TCRdb re-called the 5' RACE reads through MiXCR, storing one row per CDR3 protein. In the table there are 730,000 or so distinct CDR3 sequences, around two fifths of which are singletons. The sample comprised blood. Receptor source: an older man in good health. Both conserved end residues are trimmed from each CDR3.

j_call: NA
v_call: TRBV20-1
cdr3_aa: SASQGGNEQY

j_call: TRBJ2-1
v_call: TRBV20-1
cdr3_aa: SAGEAGNEQF

j_call: TRBJ2-3
v_call: TRBV20-1
cdr3_aa: SAPVRVGGTSGSTDTQY

j_call: TRBJ1-3
v_call: TRBV6-5
cdr3_aa: ASTPDRGNTIY

j_call: TRBJ2-1
v_call: TRBV28
cdr3_aa: ASSQGQGGTRQF

j_call: TRBJ2-3
v_call: TRBV7-9
cdr3_aa: ASGIGQGGRDTQY

j_call: TRBJ2-5
v_call: TRBV4-1
cdr3_aa: ASNLKGDGETQY

j_call: TRBJ2-6
v_call: TRBV29-1
cdr3_aa: SVERNGTNVLT

j_call: TRBJ2-7
v_call: TRBV7-2
cdr3_aa: ASRLVSVSYEQY

j_call: TRBJ1-2
v_call: TRBV5-1
cdr3_aa: ASSLGGTAHGYT

j_call: TRBJ2-1
v_call: TRBV4-3
cdr3_aa: ASSRGLAVESSYNVQF

j_call: TRBJ1-2
v_call: TRBV4-2
cdr3_aa: ASSQDGRYYGYT

j_call: TRBJ1-3
v_call: TRBV29-1
cdr3_aa: SVERSGNTIY

j_call: TRBJ2-1
v_call: TRBV4-2
cdr3_aa: ASSQSGTSVIEQF

j_call: TRBJ1-1
v_call: TRBV27
cdr3_aa: ASSRGRDLEAF

j_call: TRBJ1-2
v_call: TRBV7-2
cdr3_aa: ASSLVQGVMGYT

j_call: TRBJ2-7
v_call: TRBV5-6
cdr3_aa: ASSGGTGEPLYEQY

j_call: TRBJ2-4
v_call: TRBV5-6
cdr3_aa: ASSAPSGEADIQY

j_call: TRBJ2-5
v_call: TRBV5-1
cdr3_aa: ASRTTSGETQY

j_call: TRBJ2-2
v_call: TRBV21-1
cdr3_aa: ASSRNLAGGHANTGELF

j_call: TRBJ2-6
v_call: TRBV7-3
cdr3_aa: ATPQDPSSGANVLT

j_call: TRBJ2-7
v_call: TRBV6-7
cdr3_aa: ASSPPKDRYYEQY

j_call: TRBJ2-7
v_call: TRBV6-4
cdr3_aa: ASSDSQASYEQY

j_call: TRBJ2-3
v_call: TRBV27
cdr3_aa: ASSSPSLSGSSTDTRY

j_call: TRBJ2-7
v_call: TRBV12-3/TRBV12-4
cdr3_aa: ASSLKTGLVDEQY

j_call: NA
v_call: TRBV10-1
cdr3_aa: ASSDHTRYEQY

j_call: TRBJ2-5
v_call: TRBV29-1
cdr3_aa: SVESETQY

j_call: TRBJ2-1
v_call: TRBV12-3/TRBV12-4
cdr3_aa: ASRGTAEQF

j_call: TRBJ2-7
v_call: TRBV18
cdr3_aa: ASSPPSSYEQY

j_call: TRBJ2-3
v_call: TRBV6-6
cdr3_aa: ASSYSGRYTDTQY

j_call: TRBJ2-1
v_call: TRBV6-2/TRBV6-3
cdr3_aa: ASRPQGYEQF

j_call: TRBJ2-2
v_call: TRBV29-1
cdr3_aa: SGQTGRDTGELF

j_call: NA
v_call: TRBV5-6
cdr3_aa: ASSLQGGAGETQY

j_call: TRBJ1-2
v_call: TRBV2
cdr3_aa: ASHRVFGRTDGYT

j_call: TRBJ2-3
v_call: TRBV6-6
cdr3_aa: ASSEREIRSTDTQY

j_call: TRBJ2-3
v_call: TRBV20-1
cdr3_aa: SATGRGGPTDTQY

j_call: TRBJ2-1
v_call: TRBV6-2/TRBV6-3
cdr3_aa: ASSYGTGAGNEQF